Each of the 16 T cell receptor beta chains below was sequenced from the same sample in a study of CD8 T cells in Susac syndrome. After extraction with the RNeasy kit, 0.5 to 1 ug of the RNA was reverse transcribed using random hexamers. TCRdb recomputed calls from the immunoSEQ multiplex PCR reads with MiXCR, one row per CDR3 protein. The table has approximately 230,000 distinct CDR3 sequences, 90% to 95% seen once. Source material: CD4+ T cells from PBMCs. The receptor set was obtained from a human donor with multiple sclerosis.

The V call is TRBV3-1, the J call TRBJ1-2; D gene unclear. V was shortened by 1 base and J by 0 bases, with 9 bases between the two germline ends. From germline, CDR1 is LGHDT and CDR2 YNNKEL (reference sequence). This CDR3 has 15 amino acids. CDR3 bases: TGTGCCAGCAGCCAAGGGGCCAGTACTAACTATGGCTACACCTTC. Translation gives CASSQGASTNYGYTF.

For the CDR3, the DNA is TGTGCCAGCAGGGACTGGAACTATGGCTACACCTTC. This gives the protein CASRDWNYGYTF. The chain carries TRBV27 and TRBJ1-2; D gene ambiguous. Germline V gene lookup returns CDR1 MNHEY and CDR2 SMNVEV (reference sequence). The CDR3 loop spans 12 amino acids. V lost 6 bases and J 2 bases, leaving 7 bases between the germline ends.

The V and J genes are TRBV7-2 and TRBJ2-5, with D hard to call. The V end lost 5 bases, the J end lost 5 bases, and 12 bases lay between the germline ends. Germline V gene data show CDR1 as SGHTA and CDR2 as FQGNSA. The CDR3 is 13 residues long. CDR3 in amino acids: CASSLEGPETQYF. CDR3 nucleotides: TGTGCCAGCAGCCTAGAAGGTCCGGAGACCCAGTACTTC.

V and J are TRBV18 and TRBJ2-3; 10 positions match TRBD2. With 3 bases clipped from V and 0 bases from J, the junction kept 3 bases outside the gene matches. The germline gives CDR1 KGHSH, CDR2 LQKENI. This CDR3 has 16 residues. CDR3 DNA: TGTGCCAGCTCACCTCAGACTAGCGGGAGCACAGATACGCAGTATTTT. This translates into CASSPQTSGSTDTQYF.

V gene TRBV25-1 combines with J gene TRBJ1-5; 8 positions match TRBD1. This CDR3 is 15 amino acids long. Per germline, CDR1 MGHDK and CDR2 SYGVNS. V trimming: 1 base; J trimming: 4 bases; junction bases outside the gene matches: 3. This CDR3 reads CASSESGGHNQPQHF. Here the CDR3 DNA reads TGTGCCAGCAGTGAATCAGGGGGCCATAATCAGCCCCAGCATTTT.

The chain links TRBV6-6 to TRBJ1-4; no clear D. The CDR3 runs 15 residues. V lost 2 bases to trimming and J lost 1 base, with 8 bases between them. Germline V gene lookup returns CDR1 MNHNY and CDR2 SVGAGI (reference sequence). The CDR3 nucleotides are TGTGCCAGCAGTTACCTACAACTAACTAATGAAAAACTGTTTTTT. Protein product: CASSYLQLTNEKLFF.

The chain couples TRBV19 to TRBJ1-1; D remains ambiguous. Deletions cut 2 bases from V and 4 bases from J, with 11 bases between. The CDR3 is 14 amino acids. Germline lookup yields CDR1 LNHDA and CDR2 SQIVND (reference sequence). DNA of the CDR3: TGTGCCAGTAGTATAAGGGATGCGGGCACTGAAGCTTTCTTT. This gives the protein CASSIRDAGTEAFF.

The CDR3 DNA is TGCAGTGCTAGTTTACTAGCGGGGGTGACAGATACGCAGTATTTT. It specifies CSASLLAGVTDTQYF. The J gene is TRBJ2-3, the V gene TRBV20-1; 11 nucleotides agree with TRBD2. Germline V gene lookup returns CDR1 DFQATT and CDR2 SNEGSKA (reference sequence). The CDR3 has 15 amino acids. After removal of 3 bases from V and 3 bases from J, the junction contained 5 bases not matched to a gene.

The chain combines TRBV6-6 with TRBJ2-2; the D is unclear. Trimming removed 2 bases from V and 5 bases from J, with 3 bases in between. In germline, CDR1 is MNHNY, CDR2 SVGAGI (reference sequence). There are 12 residues in the CDR3. CDR3 region: CASSYRTGELFF. The CDR3 region has the DNA TGTGCCAGCAGTTACCGAACCGGGGAGCTGTTTTTT.

V gene TRBV13 combines with J gene TRBJ2-7; 11 bases are a match to TRBD2. Germline assignment: CDR1 PRHDT and CDR2 FYEKMQ (reference sequence). The length of the CDR3 is 16 residues. Trimming cost V 5 bases and J 4 bases; bases outside gene matches: 10. The CDR3 loop is CASSPPQGTSGYEQYF. In nucleotides, the CDR3 is TGTGCCAGCAGCCCCCCCCAGGGGACTAGCGGATACGAGCAGTACTTC.

The CDR3 region is CSVAESQETQYF. The CDR3 coding sequence is TGCAGCGTTGCAGAGTCCCAAGAGACCCAGTACTTC. This chain uses TRBV29-1 with TRBJ2-5; unclear D gene. Trimming took 4 bases from V and 1 from J, leaving 7 bases between them. From germline, CDR1 is SQVTM and CDR2 ANQGSEA. This CDR3 is 12 amino acids long.

This chain uses TRBV11-2 with TRBJ2-7; TRBD1 is a possible D gene (7 bases). Deletions cut 1 base from V and 2 bases from J, with 9 bases between. This CDR3 has 14 residues. CDR1 and CDR2 from the germline V gene are SGHAT and FQNNGV. CDR3 in amino acids: CASSLARGAYEQYF. The CDR3 DNA is TGTGCCAGCAGCTTAGCCAGGGGGGCCTACGAGCAGTACTTC.

The chain has TRBV19 and TRBJ2-7, with D perhaps TRBD1 (6 bases). The germline V gene encodes CDR1 LNHDA and CDR2 SQIVND (reference sequence). V lost 4 bases and J lost 3, with 10 bases in between. The CDR3 consists of 13 residues. CDR3: CASSNDRLYEQYF. The CDR3 nucleotides read TGTGCCAGTAGTAACGACAGGCTCTACGAGCAGTACTTC. Supplemented by reference TRBV19 and TRBJ2-7, the full variable domain reads DGGITQSPKYLFRKEGQNVTLSCEQNLNHDAMYWYRQDPGQGLRLIYYSQIVNDFQKGDIAEGYSVSREKKESFPLTVTSAQKNPTAFYLCASSNDRLYEQYFGPGTRLTVT.

This clonotype appeared a single time. The CDR3 sequence is CASSQAYSHTEAFF. The CDR3 nucleotides read TGCGCCAGCAGCCAAGCCTACAGCCACACTGAAGCTTTCTTT. The rearrangement uses TRBV4-1 and TRBJ1-1; D uncertain. Trimming pared 1 base from V and 3 bases from J, leaving 9 bases between. Germline V gene data show CDR1 as MGHRA and CDR2 as YSYEKL. The CDR3 runs 14 residues.

This chain joins TRBV20-1 and TRBJ2-7, with TRBD1 matching 7 bases. The CDR3 has 14 residues. The germline gives CDR1 DFQATT, CDR2 SNEGSKA (reference sequence). The junction had 7 bases not matched to a gene; V was cut back by 2 bases and J by 3 bases. The DNA of the CDR3 is TGCAGTGCTAGAATGGGACAGTACCACTACGAGCAGTACTTC. This codes for CSARMGQYHYEQYF.

The chain couples TRBV20-1 to TRBJ2-5; D is tentatively TRBD1 or TRBD2 (6 bases each). The CDR3 covers 10 residues. Trimming left V 7 bases short and J 7 bases short, with 10 bases between. CDR1 and CDR2 from the germline V gene are DFQATT and SNEGSKA (reference sequence). CDR3 in DNA: TGCAGTGGGGGGCGGGGGACCCAGTACTTC. Residues: CSGGRGTQYF.